The subject of this entry is one T cell receptor beta chain. This clonotype was detected many times. Its antigen has not been determined. Base qualities are not recorded, but no much larger clone differs from it by a single base. This specimen belongs to a study of T cells in Graves' hyperthyroidism and ophthalmopathy (dated by TCRdb to between 2018 and 2020). At the level of the whole study: To identify distinguishing TCR V-J signatures, a discovery cohort of 90 to 100 patients was used, comprising roughly 45 with Graves' ophthalmopathy and under 60 with stable Graves' hyperthyroidism. The roughly 91 discovery patients were randomly divided into training and test sets at a 7:3 ratio. In several Graves' hyperthyroidism patients, the study also compared T-cell repertoires from thyroid tissue with T-cell repertoires from blood. According to the paper, TCR Vbeta CDR3 sequencing was carried out on 135 peripheral blood samples, which came from more than 40 ophthalmopathy, 75 to 80 hyperthyroidism and some 17 progressor patients. An independent validation cohort of fewer than 20 hyperthyroidism patients and approximately 17 patients who later progressed to ophthalmopathy tested prospective prediction of ophthalmopathy. After sampling, hyperthyroidism patients received methimazole starting at 30 mg daily, and ophthalmopathy patients received high-dose intravenous methylprednisolone. The paper's findings and limits, for the study overall: A 13 V-J signature model separated ophthalmopathy from stable hyperthyroidism, with approximately 87% sensitivity and 81% to 82% specificity in cross-validation and 80%/75% in testing. Sample size was not statistically predetermined, and blinding of investigators to group allocation was not performed. Most expanded thyroid clonotypes (frequency above 0.001) were also detected in blood, suggesting blood repertoires may reflect thyroid immune responses. During validation, the model predicted progression to ophthalmopathy a median of roughly 7.1 months ahead of onset, with around 65% sensitivity and 72.22% specificity.

The germline V gene specifies SNHLY as CDR1 and FYNNEI as CDR2. Compared with germline, V lacks 2 bases and J lacks 8 bases; bases without a gene match: 4. From cysteine to phenylalanine, the CDR3 is 15 amino acids long. Left in the record is the CDR3 DNA by itself, 45 bases read in frame from the first base. The TCR beta CDR3 regions were amplified from RNA transcripts. For the first round of RT-PCR on the TCR CDR3, the HTBI primer set was used together with the Qiagen OneStep RT-PCR kit. Libraries were constructed in a second round of multiplex PCR, after which size selection and purification were performed. Paired-end sequencing of the libraries was performed with 100 bp reads on an Illumina HiSeq2000. The authors' analysis ran thus. SOAPnuke was used to process the raw data, with reads discarded if the reads contained adapters or uncalled bases, had a mean Phred below 15, or lacked an exact constant-primer or identifier match. High-quality paired reads were merged with COPE v1.2.5, and unique nucleotide sequences were defined as clonotypes. Clonotypes were aligned to IMGT TRBV, TRBD and TRBJ reference segments using MiTCR v1.1. The analysis was restricted to V-J combinations with a frequency above 0.0001, which together covered roughly 99% of the repertoires. A TCS score was defined as the ratio of F50 (clonal expansion) to E x V (chaos), with BLOSUM62-based TCRdist applied between CDR3 peptides within each V-J. Welch's t-statistics and random forest reduced several hundred V-J features to 13, which were used in a naive Bayes classifier (R e1071). The similarity between thyroid and blood repertoires was quantified using the Morisita-Horn index. In TCRdb, the public reads were trimmed at Q25 with fastp and aligned with MiXCR, with productive beta chains retained. Every CDR3 protein is listed once, alongside the most common genes and DNA of its rows. The V and J calls and clone size come from TCRdb's table, not from the authors' own analysis. In all, the sample holds roughly 500,000 distinct CDR3 sequences, and about 46% of those were seen once. The ten largest clones represent about 45% of the sample.

Any patient with an uncontrolled infection, another autoimmune disease, pregnancy or lactation was excluded. Diagnoses relied on clinical symptoms, serum thyroxine and TRAb, thyroid ultrasound and orbital computed tomography. Total RNA was extracted using Trizol reagent, and RNA quality was assessed on an Agilent 2100 Bioanalyzer. The chain couples TRBV2 to TRBJ1-6; the junction holds 9 bases that match TRBD1. This clonotype was obtained from an adult woman with Graves' disease, either hyperthyroidism or ophthalmopathy (not recorded which). The specimen sequenced was peripheral blood or thyroid tissue (not recorded which). The CDR3 reads as follows: CASSEWDRVDSPLHF. The DNA is TGTGCCAGCAGTGAATGGGACAGGGTTGATTCACCCCTCCACTTT.